The 27 T cell receptor beta chains below all came from one sample that was sequenced in a study of shared clonotypes between healthy human individuals. The data were produced by immunoSEQ multiplex PCR, yet TCRdb's version contains in-frame clones alone and is incomplete. The sample yields 650,000 to 800,000 clones, 55% to 80% seen once. Sequencing was carried out using memory CD4+ T cells sorted from blood. The sample's subset: CD45RA-negative fraction. All receptors come from a woman aged 25 to 45 in good health.

The gene calls are TRBV5-1 and TRBJ2-7, with 8 bases lining up with TRBD2. The ends lost 7 bases at V and 2 bases at J; junction bases unmatched: 14. CDR1 is SGHRS, CDR2 YFSETQ, per germline. This CDR3 contains 16 residues. The chain's CDR3 is CASARGGGLVAYEQYF. The CDR3 bases are TGCGCCAGCGCGCGGGGCGGGGGGCTAGTGGCCTACGAGCAGTACTTC. Together with reference TRBV5-1 and TRBJ2-7, the CDR3 gives the full variable domain: KAGVTQTPRYLIKTRGQQVTLSCSPISGHRSVSWYQQTPGQGLQFLFEYFSETQRNKGNFPGRFSGRQFSNSRSEMNVSTLELGDSALYLCASARGGGLVAYEQYFGPGTRLTVT.

The chain has TRBV27 and TRBJ2-7; a possible D gene is TRBD2 (6 bases). The V end was cut by 4 bases, the J end by 2 bases, with 12 bases between. Germline V gene lookup returns CDR1 MNHEY and CDR2 SMNVEV (reference sequence). The CDR3 loop spans 14 amino acids. CDR3: CASSWNWGAYEQYF. For the CDR3, the DNA is TGTGCCAGCAGTTGGAACTGGGGGGCCTACGAGCAGTACTTC.

The rearrangement uses TRBV5-1 and TRBJ2-1; 9 nucleotides align to TRBD2. Germline V gives CDR1 SGHRS, CDR2 YFSETQ. The V segment lost 2 bases and the J segment 12 bases; nucleotides outside the gene matches: 9. The length of the CDR3 is 14 residues. The DNA of the CDR3 is TGCGCCAGCAGCTTTTCTAGCGGGGCCGGTTGGCAGTTCTTC. Translating gives CASSFSSGAGWQFF.

The genes are TRBV13 and TRBJ1-1; no firm D call. The V gene's germline CDR1 is PRHDT and CDR2 FYEKMQ (reference sequence). The V end lost 1 base, the J end lost 2 bases, and 8 bases lay between the germline ends. The CDR3 has 14 amino acids. DNA of the CDR3: TGTGCCAGCAGCTTAGTTGGCCTAAACACTGAAGCTTTCTTT. Translated: CASSLVGLNTEAFF.

The genes are TRBV4-1 and TRBJ2-7; the D is unclear. This CDR3 comprises 13 residues. V lost 0 bases and J 5 bases, leaving 8 bases between the germline ends. Germline V CDR1 and CDR2: MGHRA, YSYEKL. The DNA of the CDR3 is TGCGCCAGCAGCCAAGATCGTGCAGACGAGCAGTACTTC. Its translation: CASSQDRADEQYF.

With respect to this clone: This may be a read error, as it is one base from a much larger clone. The same CDR3 also results from other DNA sequences found in this sample. This chain uses TRBV5-1 with TRBJ1-4; 8 positions match TRBD1. Trimming removed 2 bases from V and 7 bases from J; junction bases left unmatched: 1. Germline assignment: CDR1 SGHRS and CDR2 YFSETQ. This CDR3 is 13 amino acids long. The CDR3 nucleotides read TGCGCCAGCAGCTTAGGACAGGGTGAAAAACTGTTTTTT. Its translation is CASSLGQGEKLFF.

The V and J genes are TRBV19 and TRBJ2-2; TRBD2 matches at 7 bases. V was clipped by 1 base and J by 6 bases; unmatched bases: 2. This CDR3 contains 14 residues. Per the germline V gene, CDR1 is LNHDA and CDR2 is SQIVND (reference sequence). The chain's CDR3 is CASSIAGGSGELFF. The CDR3 DNA reads as TGTGCCAGTAGTATAGCGGGAGGTTCCGGGGAGCTGTTTTTT.

V and J are TRBV5-6 and TRBJ2-2, with TRBD2 matching over 7 bases. J lost 4 bases, V lost 1 base, and 4 bases had no gene match. Germline V gives CDR1 SGHDT, CDR2 YYEEEE. The CDR3 has 15 amino acids. The DNA of the CDR3 is TGTGCCAGCAGCTTGCGGGGGGTGGTCACCGGGGAGCTGTTTTTT. It specifies CASSLRGVVTGELFF.

The chain couples TRBV2 to TRBJ2-4; 7 bases agree with TRBD2. The CDR3 totals 15 residues. The ends lost 3 bases at V and 3 bases at J; junction bases unmatched: 5. Germline V gene lookup returns CDR1 SNHLY and CDR2 FYNNEI. CDR3 protein: CASSDRASGKNIQYF. The CDR3 nucleotides are TGTGCCAGCAGTGACCGGGCTAGCGGCAAAAACATTCAGTACTTC.

The chain recombines TRBV28 with TRBJ1-1; TRBD1 is a possible D gene (5 bases). V lost 5 bases to trimming and J lost 4 bases, with 17 bases between them. Germline loops: CDR1 MDHEN, CDR2 SYDVKM. The CDR3 contains 15 residues. CDR3: CASSIPRGEGTEAFF. CDR3 sequence (DNA): TGTGCCAGCAGTATACCGAGAGGGGAGGGCACTGAAGCTTTCTTT.

The genes are TRBV19 and TRBJ2-2, with D possibly matching TRBD1 (6 bases). Deletions cut 7 bases from V and 7 bases from J, with 22 bases between. The CDR3 is 16 residues long. The germline CDR1 and CDR2 sequences are LNHDA and SQIVND (reference sequence). The CDR3 region has the DNA TGTGCCAGTAAGACCGGCGGAACAGGGTCGAGCGGGGAGCTGTTTTTT. It codes for CASKTGGTGSSGELFF.

The sample holds a few counts of this clone. The chain joins TRBV7-2 to TRBJ2-1; possibly TRBD2 for D (5 bases). Germline V CDR1 and CDR2: SGHTA, FQGNSA. The CDR3 extends over 14 amino acids. The V gene lost 1 base and the J gene lost 2 bases, with 6 bases spanning the gap. CDR3 coding DNA: TGTGCCAGCAGCTTAGACGGGGCCTACAATGAGCAGTTCTTC. It translates to CASSLDGAYNEQFF. Drawing the rest from reference TRBV7-2 and TRBJ2-1, the complete variable domain is GAGVSQSPSNKVTEKGKDVELRCDPISGHTALYWYRQSLGQGLEFLIYFQGNSAPDKSGLPSDRFSAERTGGSVSTLTIQRTQQEDSAVYLCASSLDGAYNEQFFGPGTRLTVL.

The chain recombines TRBV27 with TRBJ2-7, with D tentatively TRBD2 (6 bases). The CDR3 consists of 14 residues. V shed 2 bases and J shed 6 bases, with 14 bases lying between them. The germline CDR1 and CDR2 sequences are MNHEY and SMNVEV (reference sequence). The CDR3 sequence is CASSLTGSGFEQYF. CDR3 coding DNA: TGTGCCAGCAGTTTAACCGGGAGTGGATTCGAGCAGTACTTC.

The chain has TRBV10-3 and TRBJ2-4; 8 bases align to TRBD1. From germline, CDR1 is ENHRY and CDR2 SYGVKD. The CDR3 extends over 16 amino acids. V was clipped by 4 bases and J by 8 bases; unmatched bases: 13. CDR3 nucleotides: TGTGCCATCAGTGGGGTTCAGGGGGCTATTGGTTACATTCAGTACTTC. Its protein is CAISGVQGAIGYIQYF.

This chain links TRBV5-6 with TRBJ1-2; unclear D gene. Germline V lookup: CDR1 SGHDT, CDR2 YYEEEE. The CDR3 consists of 15 residues. Trimming shortened V by 0 bases and J by 4 bases, and 13 bases separated the two germline ends. The CDR3 sequence: CASSLDDGPRYGYTF. DNA of the CDR3: TGTGCCAGCAGCTTGGACGACGGGCCTCGCTATGGCTACACCTTC.

The V call is TRBV12-1, the J call TRBJ2-5; the table assigns TRBD1, which was not confirmed against the DNA. TRBV12-1 is a known pseudogene. This CDR3 is 10 amino acids long. CDR3 in amino acids: CASTNPHQYF. The CDR3 bases are TGTGCCAGCACCAATCCCCACCAGTACTTC.

This chain uses TRBV9 with TRBJ2-7, with 10 nucleotides matching TRBD1. CDR1 SGDLS and CDR2 YYNGEE come from the germline V gene. This CDR3 region has 14 residues. V was pared by 3 bases and J by 6 bases, with 6 bases of the junction left unmatched. This CDR3 is CASSGDRGGGEQYF. The CDR3 bases are TGTGCCAGCAGCGGGGACAGGGGAGGAGGCGAGCAGTACTTC.

The V and J genes are TRBV2 and TRBJ1-5; D remains unclear. From germline, CDR1 is SNHLY and CDR2 FYNNEI. The CDR3 runs 14 residues. Between the trimmed V and J ends, which lost 4 bases and 0 bases, there was a span of 7 bases. In DNA form, the CDR3 reads TGTGCCAGCAGTGGGGTTATTAGCAATCAGCCCCAGCATTTT. Its translation: CASSGVISNQPQHF.

V gene TRBV10-1 combines with J gene TRBJ1-4; unclear D gene. Germline CDR1 and CDR2: WNHNN and SYGVQD (reference sequence). This CDR3 is built from 13 residues. V was trimmed by 3 bases and J by 4 bases, leaving 6 bases between them. The CDR3 DNA reads as TGCGCCAGCAGTGATGGGGTTAATGAAAAACTGTTTTTT. Translated: CASSDGVNEKLFF.

The chain combines TRBV5-4 with TRBJ1-6, with TRBD1 matching 7 bases. V lost 4 bases to trimming and J lost 6 bases; unmatched junction nucleotides: 4. This CDR3 spans 14 amino acids. Germline V CDR1 and CDR2: SGHNT, YYREEE (reference sequence). This chain's CDR3 is CASSVDRVNSPLHF. The CDR3 DNA follows: TGTGCCAGCAGCGTTGACAGGGTTAATTCACCCCTCCACTTT.

Note on this clone: Just one base apart from a much larger clone, this may be a read error. This CDR3 is also generated by other DNA sequences in the sample. The V call is TRBV5-1, the J call TRBJ2-3, with D uncertain. Germline V gene lookup returns CDR1 SGHRS and CDR2 YFSETQ. V was cut by 0 bases and J by 0 bases, with 8 bases left in between. The CDR3 totals 15 residues. CDR3 sequence reads: CASSLATVSTDTQYF. The CDR3 DNA reads TGCGCCAGCAGCTTGGCAACAGTTAGCACAGATACGCAGTATTTT.

The chain combines TRBV11-2 with TRBJ2-1; D is unclear. V was pared by 1 base and J by 6 bases, with 7 bases between. In germline, CDR1 is SGHAT, CDR2 FQNNGV. There are 13 residues in the CDR3. The CDR3 reads CASSLGLSNEQFF. DNA for the CDR3: TGTGCCAGCAGCTTAGGATTGAGCAATGAGCAGTTCTTC.

This chain connects TRBV9 to TRBJ2-3, with 9 bases fitting TRBD2. The J segment lost 4 bases and the V segment lost 0 bases, leaving 9 bases of the junction unmatched. This CDR3 has 17 residues. Germline V gene sequence: CDR1 SGDLS, CDR2 YYNGEE. The CDR3 is CASSVVASGISPDTQYF. The DNA of the CDR3 is TGTGCCAGCAGCGTAGTCGCTAGCGGGATATCACCAGATACGCAGTATTTT. Drawing the rest from reference TRBV9 and TRBJ2-3, the complete variable domain is DSGVTQTPKHLITATGQRVTLRCSPRSGDLSVYWYQQSLDQGLQFLIQYYNGEERAKGNILERFSAQQFPDLHSELNLSSLELGDSALYFCASSVVASGISPDTQYFGPGTRLTVL.

This clone occurred once. The DNA for the CDR3 is TGTGCCAGCAGCCCCGTCCAGGGATGGACTGAAGCTTTCTTT. Protein: CASSPVQGWTEAFF. The rearrangement joins TRBV11-2 to TRBJ1-1, with a possible D match to TRBD1 (5 bases). V was pared by 5 bases and J by 5 bases, with 15 bases between. Germline assignment: CDR1 SGHAT and CDR2 FQNNGV. CDR3 length: 14 amino acids.

The V and J genes are TRBV7-9 and TRBJ2-7; 8 positions agree with TRBD2. Germline assignment: CDR1 SEHNR and CDR2 FQNEAQ (reference sequence). CDR3 length: 17 amino acids. Trimming at V came to 1 base and at J to 6 bases, leaving 14 bases not matched to a gene. DNA for the CDR3: TGTGCCAGCAGCTTAGGACGAGCTGGAGCGGGAGTACGCGAGCAGTACTTC. Protein sequence: CASSLGRAGAGVREQYF.

J is TRBJ2-1 and V is TRBV5-4; 12 bases are a match to TRBD2. The CDR3 has 15 amino acids. CDR1 is SGHNT and CDR2 is YYREEE in the germline V gene (reference sequence). After removal of 4 bases from V and 9 bases from J, the junction contained 8 bases not matched to a gene. CDR3 residues: CASSTSSGRAGEQFF. CDR3 nucleotides: TGTGCCAGCAGCACGTCTAGCGGGAGGGCCGGTGAGCAGTTCTTC. The full variable domain, in which reference TRBV5-4 and TRBJ2-1 provide the parts outside the CDR3, is ETGVTQSPTHLIKTRGQQVTLRCSSQSGHNTVSWYQQALGQGPQFIFQYYREEENGRGNFPPRFSGLQFPNYSSELNVNALELDDSALYLCASSTSSGRAGEQFFGPGTRLTVL.

The chain links TRBV5-8 to TRBJ1-1; 9 bases are shared with TRBD1. Germline lookup yields CDR1 SGHTS and CDR2 YDEGEE. J lost 5 bases, V lost 4 bases, and 9 bases had no gene match. The CDR3 loop spans 15 amino acids. The CDR3 DNA sequence: TGTGCCAGCAGCGGCCGGACAGGGGTGAGGACTGAAGCTTTCTTT. Protein: CASSGRTGVRTEAFF. Looking up the rest from reference TRBV5-8 and TRBJ1-1 gives the full variable domain: EAGVTQSPTHLIKTRGQQATLRCSPISGHTSVYWYQQALGLGLQFLLWYDEGEERNRGNFPPRFSGRQFPNYSSELNVNALELEDSALYLCASSGRTGVRTEAFFGQGTRLTVV.